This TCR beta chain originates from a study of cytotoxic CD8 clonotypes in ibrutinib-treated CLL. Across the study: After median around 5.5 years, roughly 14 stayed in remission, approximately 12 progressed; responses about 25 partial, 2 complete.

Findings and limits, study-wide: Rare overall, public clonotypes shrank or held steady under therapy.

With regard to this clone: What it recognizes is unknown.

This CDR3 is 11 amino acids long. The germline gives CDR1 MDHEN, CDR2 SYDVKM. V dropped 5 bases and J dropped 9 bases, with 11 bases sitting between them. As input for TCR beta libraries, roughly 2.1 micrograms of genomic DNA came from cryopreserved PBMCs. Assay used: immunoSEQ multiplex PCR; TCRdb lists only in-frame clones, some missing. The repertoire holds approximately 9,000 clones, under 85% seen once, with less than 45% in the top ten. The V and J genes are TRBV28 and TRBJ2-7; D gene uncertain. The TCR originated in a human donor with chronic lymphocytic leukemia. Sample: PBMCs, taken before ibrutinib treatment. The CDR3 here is CASSADLRQYF. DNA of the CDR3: TGTGCCAGCAGTGCCGACTTGCGGCAGTACTTC.